The 13 T cell receptor beta chains below were found in one sample sequenced in a study of Ad26.COV2.S vaccination and SARS-CoV-2 variants. Clones were sequenced by immunoSEQ multiplex PCR, and TCRdb holds only the in-frame ones, with some missing. The sample has roughly 300,000 clones; 80% to 90% are singletons. Documented treatment: 19 received Ad26.COV2.S at low or high dose, single or two shots; roughly five received placebo; per-sample allocation not given. The study sampled participants on day 63 after the first vaccine or placebo injection. The sample was peripheral blood, taken in a trial of Ad26.COV2.S vaccine versus placebo. The source is a person aged 18-60 years who received the Ad26.COV2.S COVID-19 vaccine or a placebo.

J is TRBJ2-1 and V is TRBV11-2, with no clear D. This CDR3 is 15 amino acids long. V gave up 0 bases and J gave up 6 bases, with 12 bases separating them. Germline loops: CDR1 SGHAT, CDR2 FQNNGV. CDR3 in amino acids: CASSLDSTSFNEQFF. In DNA form, the CDR3 reads TGTGCCAGCAGCTTAGATTCCACGAGCTTCAATGAGCAGTTCTTC. The whole variable domain, remainder taken from reference TRBV11-2 and TRBJ2-1, is EAGVAQSPRYKIIEKRQSVAFWCNPISGHATLYWYQQILGQGPKLLIQFQNNGVVDDSQLPKDRFSAERLKGVDSTLKIQPAKLEDSAVYLCASSLDSTSFNEQFFGPGTRLTVL.

This clone was seen repeatedly, ten times or more. One end of the junction varies from germline; a read error may be responsible. The CDR3 nucleotides are TGCGCCAGCAGCCAAGCTGGGGGGGAGCCTAGAAACTTC. Protein sequence: CASSQAGGEPRNF. The genes are TRBV4-1 and TRBJ2-7; 7 bases map to TRBD2. This CDR3 region has 13 residues. CDR1 is MGHRA and CDR2 is YSYEKL in the germline V gene.

The chain has TRBV5-1 and TRBJ1-1; D gene ambiguous. Per germline, CDR1 SGHRS and CDR2 YFSETQ. The CDR3 extends over 17 amino acids. Trimming removed 4 bases at V and 4 bases at J, with 23 bases between. The CDR3 loop is CASSRILVGKESTEAFF. The DNA for the CDR3 is TGCGCCAGCAGCCGAATCCTTGTAGGGAAGGAGAGCACTGAAGCTTTCTTT.

In DNA form, the CDR3 reads TGCAGCGTTAGAGGTTTCGGCAATGAGCAGTTCTTC. It encodes CSVRGFGNEQFF. The V call is TRBV29-1, the J call TRBJ2-1; the D is unclear. V was shortened by 5 bases and J by 6 bases, with 11 bases between the two germline ends. This CDR3 has 12 amino acids. The V gene's germline CDR1 is SQVTM and CDR2 ANQGSEA.

V is TRBV19 and J is TRBJ1-5; 7 bases are shared with TRBD1. The V segment lost 2 bases and the J segment 5 bases; nucleotides outside the gene matches: 9. The CDR3 extends over 16 amino acids. Looked up from germline, CDR1 is LNHDA and CDR2 is SQIVND (reference sequence). The CDR3 DNA sequence: TGTGCCAGTAGTATAAACGGACAGGATGTATATCAGCCCCAGCATTTT. As protein: CASSINGQDVYQPQHF.

J is TRBJ2-1 and V is TRBV9; the D is unclear. Germline CDR1 and CDR2: SGDLS and YYNGEE. Trimming removed 0 bases from V and 7 bases from J, with 8 bases in between. This CDR3 comprises 13 residues. CDR3 DNA: TGTGCCAGCAGCGTAGTGGGTCGGAATGAGCAGTTCTTC. Residues: CASSVVGRNEQFF.

V gene TRBV7-9 combines with J gene TRBJ1-4; tentative D call: TRBD1 (5 bases). Germline CDR1 is SEHNR and CDR2 is FQNEAQ (reference sequence). The CDR3 spans 13 residues. V gave up 5 bases and J gave up 8 bases, with 12 bases separating them. CDR3 region: CASSNPDSEKLFF. The CDR3, as DNA: TGTGCCAGCAGCAACCCCGACAGCGAAAAACTGTTTTTT.

The rearrangement links TRBV6-5 to TRBJ1-5; 7 positions match TRBD1. The CDR3 is 14 amino acids. J gave up 5 bases and V 6 bases, and 7 bases lay outside the gene matches. Germline values: CDR1 MNHEY, CDR2 SVGAGI. CDR3 amino acids: CASRPGTVHQPQHF. The CDR3 nucleotides read TGTGCCAGCAGACCCGGGACAGTACATCAGCCCCAGCATTTT.

Only a few counts were recorded for this clone. The chain links TRBV7-9 to TRBJ2-1; TRBD2 aligns across 11 bases. V was pared by 3 bases and J by 5 bases, with 3 bases of the junction left unmatched. The germline CDR1 and CDR2 sequences are SEHNR and FQNEAQ (reference sequence). The CDR3 has 15 residues. The CDR3 DNA follows: TGTGCCAGCAGCTTTAGCGGGAGGGCCCACAATGAGCAGTTCTTC. Translation gives CASSFSGRAHNEQFF.

The chain employs TRBV3-1 (or the pseudogene TRBV3-2) and TRBJ2-1; D ambiguous. This CDR3 region has 12 residues. Trimming cost V 4 bases and J 8 bases, with 9 bases left between them. Looked up from germline, CDR1 is LGHDT and CDR2 is YNNKEL (reference sequence). Here the CDR3 reads CASSPWDHEQFF. CDR3 DNA sequence: TGTGCCAGCAGCCCGTGGGATCATGAGCAGTTCTTC.

This clone showed up just once. J is TRBJ1-5 and V is TRBV28, with D unclear. The CDR3 covers 16 residues. Trimming cost V 8 bases and J 3 bases, with 20 bases left between them. Germline V gene data show CDR1 as MDHEN and CDR2 as SYDVKM. CDR3 sequence reads: CASYSKVGRDNQPQHF. CDR3 coding DNA: TGTGCCAGCTACTCGAAGGTGGGCCGGGACAATCAGCCCCAGCATTTT. Filled out from reference TRBV28 and TRBJ1-5, the complete variable domain reads DVKVTQSSRYLVKRTGEKVFLECVQDMDHENMFWYRQDPGLGLRLIYFSYDVKMKEKGDIPEGYSVSREKKERFSLILESASTNQTSMYLCASYSKVGRDNQPQHFGDGTRLSIL.

The rearrangement links TRBV7-2 to TRBJ1-2; 11 positions match TRBD1. The CDR3 sequence is 14 residues long. Per the germline V gene, CDR1 is SGHTA and CDR2 is FQGNSA. Trimming cost V 4 bases and J 4 bases; bases outside gene matches: 2. CDR3 sequence reads: CASSSGTGGYGYTF. The CDR3 DNA reads TGTGCCAGCAGCTCAGGGACAGGGGGCTATGGCTACACCTTC.

The chain is built from TRBV18 and TRBJ2-1; TRBD2 agrees at 11 bases. V shed 0 bases and J 6 bases; nucleotides not matched to a gene: 13. The germline V gene has CDR1 KGHSH and CDR2 LQKENI. The CDR3 contains 19 residues. This CDR3 is CASSPPGRLAGGLGNEQFF. The CDR3 DNA reads as TGTGCCAGCTCACCACCGGGACGTTTAGCGGGGGGGCTGGGCAATGAGCAGTTCTTC.